This T cell receptor (beta chain) was obtained from a study of T cells in Graves' hyperthyroidism and ophthalmopathy. Findings and limits, study-wide: Ophthalmopathy cases were set apart from stable hyperthyroidism by a 13 V-J model. The blood repertoire included most of the expanded thyroid clonotypes above 0.001.

TCR beta CDR3 sequences were amplified from RNA transcripts. HTBI primers drove first-round RT-PCR of the TCR CDR3. TCRdb fed the multiplex PCR reads into MiXCR, producing one record per CDR3 protein. The sample records over 650,000 distinct CDR3 sequences, over 40% being singletons. Germline-derived CDR1 and CDR2 are WSHSY and SAAADI. This CDR3 comprises 13 residues. V lost 2 bases, J lost 8 bases, and 12 bases lay in between. Investigators excluded patients with uncontrolled infection, other autoimmune disease, pregnancy or lactation. Diagnosis rested on symptoms, serum thyroxine and TRAb, thyroid ultrasound, and orbital computed tomography. This clonotype was observed many times. Its antigen is unidentified.

Sequenced: peripheral blood or thyroid tissue (not recorded which). The rearrangement joins TRBV10-2 to TRBJ1-2; the D gene is possibly TRBD1 (5 bases). This clonotype was sampled from an adult man with Graves' disease, either hyperthyroidism or ophthalmopathy (not recorded which). The CDR3 protein is CASSENTGRGYTF. The CDR3 DNA is TGCGCCAGCAGTGAGAACACAGGAAGGGGCTACACCTTC.